This record looks at one TCR beta chain sequence and its context. The sample comes from a study of blood T cell repertoires in COVID-19. Study-level background: Acute-phase and convalescent COVID-19 samples originated in the United States, Italy and Spain. Sample material is recorded as cDNA or gDNA derived from T cells, B-cell-depleted T cells, or PBMCs.

The V gene lost 2 bases and the J gene lost 3 bases, with 10 bases spanning the gap. Per germline, CDR1 ENHRY and CDR2 SYGVKD. The CDR3 extends over 14 amino acids. Only in-frame clones appear in the TCRdb table, and some are missing; sequencing was by immunoSEQ multiplex PCR. Of roughly 250,000 clones in the sample, more than 65% are singletons; the top ten hold roughly 4.2%. The TCR sequence derives from a woman aged 40 to 50 with active or convalescent COVID-19. The J gene is TRBJ1-1, the V gene TRBV10-3; possible D gene TRBD1, 5 bases. The source material was peripheral blood. CDR3 DNA sequence: TGTGCCATCAGTGAGCGGGGGAGTTACACTGAAGCTTTCTTT. Encoded protein: CAISERGSYTEAFF.